This TCR beta chain was captured in a study of cytomegalovirus exposure and HLA in healthy donors. Looking at the study overall: The same platform used for the roughly 650 first-cohort repertoires was also used for the 95 to 150 validation repertoires, as a later analysis reported.

The data were produced by immunoSEQ multiplex PCR, yet TCRdb's version contains in-frame clones alone and is incomplete. In the table there are about 120,000 clones, about nine tenths of which are singletons. Germline values: CDR1 SQVTM, CDR2 ANQGSEA. V was pared by 7 bases and J by 4 bases, with 16 bases between. CDR3 length: 14 amino acids. Comments on this clone: What it binds is unknown.

Notes on the study in general: Specificity of a few CMV-associated chains for CMV antigens was verified in vitro. Researchers counted 180 or so TCR beta chains as cytomegalovirus-associated.

The donors were members of the approximately 120-subject validation cohort (separate from the roughly 680-subject first cohort). The sequence was obtained from a young man in good health and CMV-seropositive. The sample taken for sequencing was PBMCs. The V call is TRBV29-1, the J call TRBJ2-2, with TRBD2 as a possible D gene (6 bases). CDR3 nucleotides: TGCAGCGGGTTGGGTCAGGAGGGCACCGGGGAGCTGTTTTTT. It translates to CSGLGQEGTGELFF.